The 17 T cell receptor beta chains below were found in one sample sequenced in a study of CD4+ T cells in melanoma. Clones were read by immunoSEQ multiplex PCR, and TCRdb kept only the in-frame ones, dropping some. In the table there are about 50,000 clones, roughly nine tenths of which are singletons. What was sequenced was peripheral blood. Receptors originate from a human donor with melanoma.

This sequence joins TRBV29-1 and TRBJ2-1; D is undetermined. Per germline, CDR1 SQVTM and CDR2 ANQGSEA. This CDR3 has 10 amino acids. The germline V and J ends were trimmed by 2 bases and 10 bases, with 6 bases remaining between them. CDR3 sequence (DNA): TGCAGCGTTGAAACCGGGGAGCAGTTCTTC. Translated: CSVETGEQFF.

V and J are TRBV19 and TRBJ1-5; no clear D gene. V was cut by 3 bases and J by 1 base, with 10 bases left in between. The CDR3 covers 15 residues. The germline CDR1 and CDR2 sequences are LNHDA and SQIVND (reference sequence). The CDR3, as DNA: TGTGCCAGTAGTATGAGGTCGACAAGCAATCAGCCCCAGCATTTT. Translation gives CASSMRSTSNQPQHF.

This clone has only one observation. V and J are TRBV6-5 and TRBJ1-1; D remains unclear. The V gene lost 7 bases and the J gene lost 0 bases, with 9 bases spanning the gap. In germline, CDR1 is MNHEY, CDR2 SVGAGI. The CDR3 has 13 residues. CDR3 nucleotides: TGTGCCAGCACCGTGGGTATGAACACTGAAGCTTTCTTT. Translated, it gives CASTVGMNTEAFF.

This clone was counted a single time. The chain links TRBV10-3 to TRBJ2-7; D is unclear. The CDR3 contains 13 residues. The germline V gene encodes CDR1 ENHRY and CDR2 SYGVKD. V was cut by 0 bases and J by 5 bases, with 8 bases left in between. CDR3 residues: CAISESGGDEQYF. The CDR3 nucleotides read TGTGCCATCAGTGAGTCGGGCGGAGACGAGCAGTACTTC.

This chain joins TRBV29-1 and TRBJ1-1, with D possibly being TRBD1 (5 bases). V was shortened by 8 bases and J by 1 base, with 17 bases between the two germline ends. Germline V gives CDR1 SQVTM, CDR2 ANQGSEA. The CDR3 spans 14 residues. CDR3 region: CSIWGGGRNTEAFF. In DNA, the CDR3 is TGCAGCATCTGGGGGGGTGGGAGGAACACTGAAGCTTTCTTT. Variable domain in full (rest from reference TRBV29-1 and TRBJ1-1): SAVISQKPSRDICQRGTSLTIQCQVDSQVTMMFWYRQQPGQSLTLIATANQGSEATYESGFVIDKFPISRPNLTFSTLTVSNMSPEDSSIYLCSIWGGGRNTEAFFGQGTRLTVV.

The chain combines TRBV6-1 with TRBJ1-1; the D gene is possibly TRBD1 (5 bases). The CDR3 is made up of 13 amino acids. Germline V gives CDR1 MNHNS, CDR2 SASEGT. The ends were cut back, 0 bases at V and 6 bases at J, with 8 bases in the middle. CDR3 protein: CASSEAARAEAFF. The CDR3 DNA is TGTGCCAGCAGTGAAGCGGCCAGGGCTGAAGCTTTCTTT.

This chain uses TRBV11-3 with TRBJ2-1, with 9 positions matching TRBD2. The V gene end was trimmed by 8 bases and the J gene end by 3 bases; junction bases not matched to a gene: 5. The CDR3 loop spans 14 amino acids. CDR1 is SGHNT and CDR2 is YENEEA in the germline V gene. The CDR3 DNA follows: TGTGCCAGCGGTATTAGCGGGGGCTACAATGAGCAGTTCTTC. Its protein is CASGISGGYNEQFF. The complete variable domain, with remaining parts taken from reference TRBV11-3 and TRBJ2-1, reads EAGVVQSPRYKIIEKKQPVAFWCNPISGHNTLYWYLQNLGQGPELLIRYENEEAVDDSQLPKDRFSAERLKGVDSTLKIQPAELGDSAVYLCASGISGGYNEQFFGPGTRLTVL.

The J gene is TRBJ2-7, the V gene TRBV19; the D is unclear. The CDR3 loop spans 14 amino acids. V lost 5 bases and J 0 bases, leaving 11 bases between the germline ends. The germline gives CDR1 LNHDA, CDR2 SQIVND (reference sequence). The CDR3 is CASSLRPSSYEQYF. The CDR3, as DNA: TGTGCCAGTAGTTTGAGGCCTAGCTCCTACGAGCAGTACTTC.

V gene TRBV4-3 combines with J gene TRBJ1-5; 8 nucleotides line up with TRBD1. The CDR3 totals 16 residues. Trimming cost V 0 bases and J 7 bases; bases outside gene matches: 8. CDR1 LGHNA and CDR2 YSLEER come from the germline V gene. The CDR3 DNA follows: TGCGCCAGCAGCCAAGATGTGGGGACAGGAGGGCAGCCCCAGCATTTT. It encodes CASSQDVGTGGQPQHF.

J is TRBJ1-1 and V is TRBV6-4, with no clear D. Trimming pared 9 bases from V and 1 base from J, leaving 15 bases between. Germline V gene sequence: CDR1 MRHNA, CDR2 SNTAGT. The CDR3 sequence is 14 residues long. CDR3 residues: CASWVKQSNTEAFF. CDR3 nucleotides: TGTGCCAGTTGGGTGAAGCAGTCGAACACTGAAGCTTTCTTT.

The V call is TRBV28, the J call TRBJ1-2; 8 bases fit TRBD1. Losses at the gene ends were 6 bases for V and 5 bases for J; bases not matched to a gene: 14. CDR3 length: 16 residues. The germline V gene has CDR1 MDHEN and CDR2 SYDVKM. The CDR3 region is CASRELGQGRPYGYTF. The CDR3 region has the DNA TGTGCCAGCAGAGAACTAGGACAGGGACGACCATATGGCTACACCTTC.

The chain uses TRBV28 and TRBJ1-1; D ambiguous. Deletions cut 1 base from V and 6 bases from J, with 12 bases between. CDR1 MDHEN and CDR2 SYDVKM come from the germline V gene. This CDR3 has 14 residues. The CDR3 DNA reads TGTGCCAGCAGTTTATCTGAATCGGGCTCTGAAGCTTTCTTT. This gives the protein CASSLSESGSEAFF.

The V and J genes are TRBV2 and TRBJ2-5; D unclear. The CDR3 totals 11 residues. CDR1 and CDR2 from the germline V gene are SNHLY and FYNNEI. V was cut by 1 base and J by 5 bases, with 2 bases left in between. The CDR3 reads CASSEGETQYF. The DNA for the CDR3 is TGTGCCAGCAGTGAAGGGGAGACCCAGTACTTC.

The chain recombines TRBV19 with TRBJ2-6; D is uncertain. The CDR3 has 13 residues. The ends were cut back, 10 bases at V and 0 bases at J, with 7 bases in the middle. CDR1 and CDR2 (germline): LNHDA, SQIVND (reference sequence). The CDR3 region is CATGHSGANVLTF. CDR3 DNA sequence: TGTGCCACTGGGCACTCTGGGGCCAACGTCCTGACTTTC.

This chain joins TRBV7-8 and TRBJ1-1; perhaps TRBD1 as D (6 bases). V lost 5 bases to trimming and J lost 3 bases, with 16 bases between them. The CDR3 sequence is 15 residues long. Germline values: CDR1 SGHVS, CDR2 FQNEAQ. The CDR3 sequence is CASSRNSQGHTEAFF. CDR3 DNA: TGTGCCAGCAGCCGAAACTCACAGGGCCACACTGAAGCTTTCTTT.

The chain recombines TRBV11-1 with TRBJ2-4; 10 bases are shared with TRBD2. Germline V gene lookup returns CDR1 SGHAT and CDR2 FQDESV (reference sequence). The CDR3 covers 16 residues. J was trimmed by 8 bases and V by 5 bases; bases with no gene match: 12. In nucleotides, the CDR3 is TGTGCCAGCAGCCAGGAGGCAGCGGGGGGGCGGGACATTCAGTACTTC. This encodes CASSQEAAGGRDIQYF.

The rearrangement uses TRBV6-5 and TRBJ2-2; no clear D gene. V shed 0 bases and J shed 0 bases, with 8 bases lying between them. CDR3 length: 16 amino acids. Germline lookup yields CDR1 MNHEY and CDR2 SVGAGI. The CDR3 loop reads CASSYSSSANTGELFF. The CDR3 DNA follows: TGTGCCAGCAGTTACTCGTCAAGCGCGAACACCGGGGAGCTGTTTTTT.